The clone carrying this TCR beta chain occurred a few times. The entry originates in a study of blood T cells in healthy people across ages. The use of a sample-barcoded 5' primer and a J-beta primer mix characterized a second PCR of about 7 to 12 cycles. TCRdb called the 5' RACE reads again in MiXCR, with one record for every CDR3 protein. Of around 940,000 distinct CDR3 sequences listed, just over 50% were seen once; the top ten hold over 20%. V lost 5 bases to trimming and J lost 4 bases; unmatched junction nucleotides: 6. CDR1 is SGHTA, CDR2 FQGNSA, per germline. The CDR3 has 14 amino acids. Donors were systemically healthy Caucasian individuals from Russia aged roughly 6 to 100 years. Each donor had roughly 10 milliliters of peripheral blood drawn.

The chain links TRBV7-2 to TRBJ2-7; 9 nucleotides agree with TRBD1. What was sequenced was blood. The sequence was collected from a woman between 55 and 75 years old in good health. This chain's CDR3 is CASSPDRGFYEQYF. CDR3 DNA sequence: TGTGCCAGCAGCCCTGACAGGGGGTTTTACGAGCAGTACTTC. The whole variable domain, remainder taken from reference TRBV7-2 and TRBJ2-7, is GAGVSQSPSNKVTEKGKDVELRCDPISGHTALYWYRQSLGQGLEFLIYFQGNSAPDKSGLPSDRFSAERTGGSVSTLTIQRTQQEDSAVYLCASSPDRGFYEQYFGPGTRLTVT.